Listed below are T cell receptor beta chains from one sample, sequenced in a study of T-cell reconstitution after alpha-beta-depleted transplantation in children. TCRdb re-called the PCR reads with MiXCR, one entry per CDR3 protein. The sample has about 830,000 distinct CDR3 sequences, roughly 16% seen once. Sequences were derived from PBMCs, mostly from graft donor cells, sampled 360 days after TCRalphabeta/CD19-depleted stem cell transplant. The origin of the receptors is a male patient between 5 and 17 years old who had a stem cell transplant for acute lymphoblastic leukemia, so the T cells may come from the graft donor. CDR3s include the opening cysteine and the closing phenylalanine or tryptophan. The D gene is left open where the match is weak. The size of a clone is reported for some rows only, either as once, few or many, or as a class for expanded clones.

>TRBV25-1|TRBJ2-5|few|-
CASSVGLLGGQETQYF
TGTGCCAGCAGTGTCGGATTGTTAGGAGGGCAAGAGACCCAGTACTTC
>TRBV4-1|TRBJ2-1|-|-
CASRQVGSSYNEQFF
TGCGCCAGCAGGCAGGTCGGGAGCTCCTACAATGAGCAGTTCTTC
>TRBV18|TRBJ1-1|few|-
CASSPDSIMNTEAFF
TGTGCCAGCTCACCGGACTCGATAATGAACACTGAAGCTTTCTTT
>TRBV9|TRBJ2-7|many|TRBD2
CASSRLAGIYEQYF
TGTGCCAGCAGTCGACTAGCGGGGATCTACGAGCAGTACTTC
>TRBV5-1|TRBJ2-1|-|-
CASRQWNGLRNNEQFF
TGCGCCAGCAGGCAATGGAACGGTCTCCGTAACAATGAGCAGTTCTTC
>TRBV29-1|TRBJ2-7|-|TRBD1
CSAIPGTGYEQYF
TGCAGCGCCATACCCGGGACAGGCTACGAGCAGTACTTC
>TRBV5-1|TRBJ2-7|-|TRBD1
CASSPQTGVRYEQYF
TGCGCCAGCAGCCCGCAGACAGGGGTAAGGTACGAGCAGTACTTC
>TRBV5-1|TRBJ2-1|few|TRBD2
CASNLRVTSFLTEQFF
TGCGCCAGCAACCTACGGGTGACTAGCTTTCTGACTGAGCAGTTCTTC
>TRBV6-1|TRBJ2-5|few|-
CASSPVGIVETQYF
TGTGCCAGCAGTCCCGTGGGGATTGTGGAGACCCAGTACTTC
>TRBV4-2|TRBJ2-1|-|TRBD2
CASSQDVGLAPNEQFF
TGTGCCAGCAGCCAAGATGTGGGACTAGCGCCGAATGAGCAGTTCTTC
>TRBV20-1|TRBJ2-1|many|-
CSARRQLKEGQFF
TGCAGTGCTAGACGTCAGTTAAAGGAAGGGCAGTTCTTC
>TRBV24-1|TRBJ2-1|many|-
CATSGRYNEQFF
TGTGCCACCAGTGGACGTTACAATGAGCAGTTCTTC
>TRBV20-1|TRBJ2-4|few|-
CSASVPGGAKNIQYF
TGCAGTGCCTCAGTCCCCGGGGGTGCCAAAAACATTCAGTACTTC
>TRBV7-8|TRBJ2-7|few|TRBD2
CASSRRTSGSHEQYF
TGTGCCAGCAGCCGCCGGACTAGCGGGAGCCACGAGCAGTACTTC
>TRBV11-1|TRBJ2-3|many|TRBD2
CASSLGLAGRTSTDTQYF
TGTGCCAGCAGCTTGGGACTAGCGGGAAGAACTAGCACAGATACGCAGTATTTT
>TRBV5-5|TRBJ2-5|few|-
CASSLAAGTYQETQYF
TGTGCCAGCAGCTTGGCCGCGGGAACTTACCAAGAGACCCAGTACTTC
>TRBV24-1|TRBJ2-3|few|-
CATLKNGRAYTDTQYF
TGTGCCACCCTTAAAAACGGGAGAGCCTACACAGATACGCAGTATTTT
>TRBV28|TRBJ1-5|-|-
CASRAQVLSNQPQHF
TGTGCCAGCAGGGCACAGGTTTTGAGCAATCAGCCCCAGCATTTT
>TRBV20-1|TRBJ1-5|once|TRBD1
CSARDLRTGAFNQPQHF
TGCAGTGCTAGAGATCTTAGGACAGGGGCCTTCAATCAGCCCCAGCATTTT
>TRBV12-3/TRBV12-4|TRBJ2-5|few|TRBD2
CASSFTRLAGAFYQETQYF
TGTGCCAGCAGTTTTACTCGGCTAGCGGGAGCCTTCTACCAAGAGACCCAGTACTTC
>TRBV5-1|TRBJ2-3|many|-
CASGWSSGFTDTQYF
TGCGCCAGCGGGTGGTCAAGCGGGTTCACAGATACGCAGTATTTT
>TRBV20-1|TRBJ1-2|-|-
CSARIQGSVYGYTF
TGCAGTGCTAGGATACAGGGCTCCGTCTATGGCTACACCTTC
>TRBV20-1|TRBJ2-7|few|-
CSALAPTVSTYEQYF
TGCAGTGCCCTTGCCCCTACCGTCTCAACTTACGAGCAGTACTTC
>TRBV23-1|TRBJ2-3|few|-
CASSQWRGQFYSLGTDTQYF
TGCGCCAGCAGTCAATGGCGGGGACAGTTCTACTCCTTAGGTACAGATACGCAGTATTTT
>TRBV29-1|TRBJ2-5|-|TRBD2
CSVVAGGPMETQYF
TGCAGCGTTGTGGCGGGAGGGCCGATGGAGACCCAGTACTTC
>TRBV5-1|TRBJ2-7|many|-
CASSLSGAPYEQYF
TGCGCCAGCAGCTTGTCAGGTGCGCCTTACGAGCAGTACTTC
>TRBV9|TRBJ1-2|few|-
CASSPLRGQENYGYTF
TGTGCCAGCAGCCCTCTTCGGGGCCAGGAAAACTATGGCTACACCTTC
>TRBV24-1|TRBJ2-7|-|-
CATSDFGVHEQYF
TGTGCCACCAGTGATTTTGGAGTACACGAGCAGTACTTC
>TRBV19|TRBJ2-7|many|-
CASSLGRRDEQYF
TGTGCCAGTAGTTTAGGGCGACGGGACGAGCAGTACTTC
>TRBV7-8|TRBJ2-3|-|TRBD2
CASSHPGLAGNTQYF
TGTGCCAGCAGTCACCCGGGACTAGCGGGTAACACGCAGTATTTT
>TRBV9|TRBJ2-7|few|TRBD2
CASSVGGRGIAYEQYF
TGTGCCAGCAGCGTAGGTGGGAGGGGAATCGCCTACGAGCAGTACTTC
>TRBV11-2|TRBJ2-7|few|TRBD2
CASSWERGSIRLYEQYF
TGTGCCAGCAGCTGGGAGCGGGGCAGTATCAGATTGTACGAGCAGTACTTC
>TRBV28|TRBJ2-1|many|TRBD2
CASSLPSGRRNEQFF
TGTGCCAGCAGTTTACCTAGCGGGAGGAGAAATGAGCAGTTCTTC
>TRBV7-2|TRBJ1-2|-|-
CASSFRPGRGLKGGYTF
TGTGCCAGCAGCTTCCGCCCTGGCCGGGGACTAAAGGGGGGCTACACCTTC
>TRBV18|TRBJ2-7|-|TRBD2
CASSPPGTGRGSYEQYF
TGTGCCAGCTCACCACCGGGAACGGGGCGGGGGTCCTACGAGCAGTACTTC
>TRBV5-1|TRBJ2-1|-|TRBD2
CASSLLGLADLGNEQFF
TGCGCCAGCAGCTTACTGGGACTAGCGGACTTAGGCAATGAGCAGTTCTTC
>TRBV30|TRBJ2-1|few|TRBD2
CAWAGVEQFF
TGTGCCTGGGCGGGAGTTGAGCAGTTCTTC
>TRBV11-3|TRBJ1-5|few|-
CASSLDLRSNQPQHF
TGTGCCAGCAGCTTAGATCTCCGTAGCAATCAGCCCCAGCATTTT
>TRBV7-9|TRBJ2-3|many|-
CASSGDTQYF
TGCGCCAGCTCCGGGGATACGCAGTATTTT
>TRBV10-3|TRBJ2-4|few|-
CAISEFGTSLGKNIQYF
TGTGCCATCAGTGAGTTTGGGACAAGCCTGGGCAAAAACATTCAGTACTTC
>TRBV9|TRBJ2-7|-|-
CASSVEGSFYEQYF
TGTGCCAGCAGCGTAGAGGGGAGCTTCTACGAGCAGTACTTC
>TRBV7-9|TRBJ2-1|-|-
CASSRAGLTYNEQFF
TGTGCCAGCAGCCGGGCGGGACTTACCTACAATGAGCAGTTCTTC
>TRBV29-1|TRBJ2-1|-|-
CSVEVQGPEQFF
TGCAGCGTTGAAGTGCAGGGCCCCGAGCAGTTCTTC
>TRBV6-1|TRBJ2-2|few|-
CASRTQGLNTGELFF
TGTGCCAGCAGGACACAGGGTCTGAACACCGGGGAGCTGTTTTTT
>TRBV7-8|TRBJ2-1|few|TRBD2
CASSYLSLAAYNEQFF
TGTGCCAGCAGCTACCTTTCTCTAGCGGCCTACAATGAGCAGTTCTTC
>TRBV19|TRBJ1-1|few|TRBD1
CASTRDRWNTEAFF
TGTGCCAGTACGAGGGACAGGTGGAACACTGAAGCTTTCTTT
>TRBV6-6|TRBJ2-3|many|TRBD2
CASKLAGGLTDTQYF
TGTGCCAGCAAACTAGCGGGAGGCCTCACAGATACGCAGTATTTT
>TRBV10-3|TRBJ2-7|once|TRBD1
CAINDRDRGPHEQYF
TGTGCCATCAACGATCGGGACAGGGGACCTCACGAGCAGTACTTC
>TRBV7-2|TRBJ2-1|-|-
CASSLWASNNEQFF
TGTGCCAGCAGCTTATGGGCCTCAAACAATGAGCAGTTCTTC